Listed here is a single T cell receptor beta chain. For the second PCR, which ran for roughly 7 to 11 cycles, a sample-barcoded 5' primer and a J-beta primer mix were used. TCRdb reprocessed the 5' RACE reads with MiXCR, giving one entry per CDR3 protein. The sample lists under 850,000 distinct CDR3 sequences, about 34% occurring once. These data come from a study of blood T cells in healthy people across ages. CDR1 and CDR2 (germline): LGHNA, YNFKEQ. V was pared by 1 base and J by 4 bases, with 5 bases of the junction left unmatched. The length of the CDR3 is 16 residues. V gene TRBV4-2 combines with J gene TRBJ1-5; 9 nucleotides agree with TRBD1. Sequencing was carried out using blood. The clonotype was recovered from a man younger than 30 in good health. The CDR3 DNA reads as TGTGCCAGCAGCCAAGTCGGGACAGGGACAAATCAGCCCCAGCATTTT. It encodes CASSQVGTGTNQPQHF.